Following are 15 T cell receptor beta chains from one sample sequenced in a study of PD-1 blockade in classical Hodgkin lymphoma. Some clones are missing from TCRdb's copy, which holds only in-frame ones; the method was immunoSEQ multiplex PCR. The sample contains about 15,000 clones, 86% of which appear only once. All trial patients relapsed after autologous stem cell transplantation. The sample consisted of peripheral blood mononuclear cells (PBMCs), taken at baseline. Receptor source: a human donor with classical Hodgkin lymphoma.

Only a few counts were recorded for this clone. The chain is built from TRBV27 and TRBJ2-1; TRBD2 agrees at 11 bases. Losses at the gene ends were 4 bases for V and 5 bases for J; bases not matched to a gene: 7. The V gene's germline CDR1 is MNHEY and CDR2 SMNVEV (reference sequence). CDR3 length: 16 amino acids. This CDR3 reads CASSSSTSGSDNEQFF. CDR3 nucleotide sequence: TGTGCCAGCAGTTCCTCAACTAGCGGGAGCGACAATGAGCAGTTCTTC.

The chain combines TRBV6-6 with TRBJ1-1; D unresolved. Trimming took off 5 bases at V and 7 bases at J, with 8 bases between the two ends. The CDR3 runs 11 residues. Germline V lookup: CDR1 MNHNY, CDR2 SVGAGI (reference sequence). Here the CDR3 reads CASSQHNEAFF. The CDR3 DNA is TGTGCCAGCAGTCAGCATAATGAAGCTTTCTTT.

CDR3 in DNA: TGTGCCAGACAGGGGGCGAAGGAAAAACTGTTTTTT. It encodes CARQGAKEKLFF. The rearrangement joins TRBV21-1 to TRBJ1-4; the D call in the table, TRBD1, was not verified against the DNA. TRBV21-1 constitutes a pseudogene. This CDR3 spans 12 amino acids.

This chain links TRBV30 with TRBJ2-7; tentatively, D is TRBD2 (5 bases). V was trimmed by 0 bases and J by 3 bases, leaving 12 bases between them. Germline V CDR1 and CDR2: GTSNPN, SVGIG (reference sequence). This CDR3 spans 14 amino acids. CDR3 bases: TGTGCCTGGAGTGTACCACGGGATTTCTACGAGCAGTACTTC. The encoded protein is CAWSVPRDFYEQYF. Full variable domain (outside the CDR3, taken from reference TRBV30 and TRBJ2-7): SQTIHQWPATLVQPVGSPLSLECTVEGTSNPNLYWYRQAAGRGLQLLFYSVGIGQISSEVPQNLSASRPQDRQFILSSKKLLLSDSGFYLCAWSVPRDFYEQYFGPGTRLTVT.

The chain combines TRBV5-1 with TRBJ1-6; D gene ambiguous. There are 12 residues in the CDR3. Trimming shortened V by 2 bases and J by 8 bases, and 5 bases separated the two germline ends. Looked up from germline, CDR1 is SGHRS and CDR2 is YFSETQ. CDR3 sequence reads: CASSLEDSPLHF. The CDR3 DNA reads as TGCGCCAGCAGCTTAGAAGATTCACCCCTCCACTTT.

The V gene is TRBV25-1, the J gene TRBJ1-3, with D maybe TRBD1 (5 bases). The CDR3 contains 15 residues. Trimming shortened V by 1 base and J by 2 bases, and 9 bases separated the two germline ends. Germline V gives CDR1 MGHDK, CDR2 SYGVNS. This CDR3 reads CASSEWQGAGNTIYF. CDR3 DNA sequence: TGTGCCAGCAGTGAATGGCAGGGAGCTGGAAACACCATATATTTT.

This clone was counted a few times. V is TRBV27 and J is TRBJ2-3; D might be TRBD1 (5 bases). Trimming removed 6 bases from V and 0 bases from J, with 13 bases in between. The CDR3 contains 15 residues. Germline assignment: CDR1 MNHEY and CDR2 SMNVEV (reference sequence). The CDR3, as DNA: TGTGCCAGCAGCGAGACAGCCCCTAGCACAGATACGCAGTATTTT. As protein: CASSETAPSTDTQYF.

The chain couples TRBV30 to TRBJ1-4, with 8 bases aligning to TRBD1. Germline values: CDR1 GTSNPN, CDR2 SVGIG (reference sequence). The CDR3 length is 15 residues. After removal of 4 bases from V and 4 bases from J, the junction contained 8 bases not matched to a gene. CDR3 amino acids: CAWTGQGAGNEKLFF. CDR3 DNA sequence: TGTGCCTGGACCGGCCAGGGGGCTGGTAATGAAAAACTGTTTTTT.

V is TRBV5-6 and J is TRBJ2-1; D gene ambiguous. Trimming took off 2 bases at V and 3 bases at J, with 9 bases between the two ends. Germline V CDR1 and CDR2: SGHDT, YYEEEE. The CDR3 sequence is 14 residues long. DNA for the CDR3: TGTGCCAGCAGCTTCCTGGACGGCTACAATGAGCAGTTCTTC. Protein product: CASSFLDGYNEQFF.

This clone was recorded a few times. Germline and junction disagree at one end, which may indicate a read error. The chain has TRBV10-1 and TRBJ2-7; no clear D. Per the germline V gene, CDR1 is WNHNN and CDR2 is SYGVQD (reference sequence). This CDR3 region has 8 residues. The CDR3 loop reads CADRCSPF. CDR3 coding DNA: TGCGCCGACCGGTGTTCCCCCTTC.

The V and J genes are TRBV10-1 and TRBJ2-3, with D possibly being TRBD2 (5 bases). The CDR3 runs 13 residues. Germline loops: CDR1 WNHNN, CDR2 SYGVQD (reference sequence). V lost 6 bases, J lost 2 bases, and 9 bases lay in between. The CDR3 sequence is CASRSGFTDTQYF. The CDR3 DNA reads TGCGCCAGCAGATCGGGATTCACAGATACGCAGTATTTT.

This chain connects TRBV28 to TRBJ2-6; D possibly uses TRBD1 or TRBD2 (5 bases each). The CDR3 is 20 amino acids. The germline V gene has CDR1 MDHEN and CDR2 SYDVKM. V lost 2 bases and J 0 bases, leaving 20 bases between the germline ends. CDR3 DNA sequence: TGTGCCAGCAGTTTAATTGTAGGGGACCCAAGCTACTCTGGGGCCAACGTCCTGACTTTC. This encodes CASSLIVGDPSYSGANVLTF.

The chain links TRBV11-2 to TRBJ2-6, with a weak D call TRBD2 (6 bases). The germline V gene encodes CDR1 SGHAT and CDR2 FQNNGV. CDR3 size: 16 residues. The germline V and J ends were trimmed by 2 bases and 4 bases, with 12 bases remaining between them. Here the CDR3 DNA reads TGTGCCAGCAGCTTAAGATGGGGGGTAGGGGCCAACGTCCTGACTTTC. This gives the protein CASSLRWGVGANVLTF.

The chain combines TRBV5-5 with TRBJ2-7; possibly TRBD1 or TRBD2 for D (6 bases each). The CDR3 sequence is 15 residues long. Trimming stripped 2 bases from V and 9 bases from J, with 21 bases between. Germline lookup yields CDR1 SGHKS and CDR2 YYEKEE (reference sequence). CDR3 sequence: CASSLRDNSYGGQYF. The CDR3 nucleotides are TGTGCCAGCAGCTTACGGGACAACTCGTACGGGGGGCAGTACTTC.

The chain couples TRBV7-9 to TRBJ1-1; D possibly corresponds to TRBD1 (5 bases). This CDR3 region has 17 residues. V lost 1 base and J 1 base, leaving 16 bases between the germline ends. The germline V gene has CDR1 SEHNR and CDR2 FQNEAQ (reference sequence). CDR3 sequence reads: CASSLGGTVGANTEAFF. The CDR3, as DNA: TGTGCCAGCAGCTTAGGGGGAACAGTAGGGGCGAACACTGAAGCTTTCTTT.